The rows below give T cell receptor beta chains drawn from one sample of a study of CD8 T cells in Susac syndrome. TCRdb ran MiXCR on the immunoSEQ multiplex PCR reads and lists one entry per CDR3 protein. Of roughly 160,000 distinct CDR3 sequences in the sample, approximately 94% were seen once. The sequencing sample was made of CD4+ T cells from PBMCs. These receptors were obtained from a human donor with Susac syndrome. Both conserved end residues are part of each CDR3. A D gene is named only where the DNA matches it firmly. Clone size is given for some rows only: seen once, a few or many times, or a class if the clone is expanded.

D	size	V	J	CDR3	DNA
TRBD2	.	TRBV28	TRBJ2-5	CASRASGGSQETQYF	TGTGCCAGCAGAGCTAGCGGAGGGAGTCAAGAGACCCAGTACTTC
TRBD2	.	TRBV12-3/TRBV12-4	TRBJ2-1	CASSTRGLLAGDPNNEQFF	TGTGCCAGCAGTACAAGGGGTCTACTAGCGGGAGATCCCAACAATGAGCAGTTCTTC
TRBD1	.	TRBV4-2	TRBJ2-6	CASSRTGSGANVLTF	TGTGCCAGCAGCCGGACAGGCTCTGGGGCCAACGTCCTGACTTTC
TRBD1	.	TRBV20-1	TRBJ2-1	CSARGQGGNEQFF	TGCAGTGCTAGGGGACAGGGCGGCAATGAGCAGTTCTTC
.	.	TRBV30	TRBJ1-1	CACLGTEAFF	TGTGCCTGCTTGGGCACTGAAGCTTTCTTT
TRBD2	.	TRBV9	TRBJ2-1	CASSVELGGGTYNEQFF	TGTGCCAGCAGCGTTGAACTCGGCGGGGGTACCTACAATGAGCAGTTCTTC
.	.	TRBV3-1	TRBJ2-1	CASSQARREQFF	TGTGCCAGCAGCCAAGCTCGGCGTGAGCAGTTCTTC
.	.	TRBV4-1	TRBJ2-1	CASSQGVSKQFF	TGCGCCAGCAGCCAAGGTGTGAGTAAGCAGTTCTTC
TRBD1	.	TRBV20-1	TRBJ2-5	CSANYLTSSPGTAEETQYF	TGCAGTGCTAATTACCTAACATCCAGCCCCGGGACAGCAGAAGAGACCCAGTACTTC
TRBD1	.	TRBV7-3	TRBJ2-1	CASSPGQGEGWEQFF	TGTGCCAGCAGCCCGGGACAGGGGGAGGGTTGGGAGCAGTTCTTC
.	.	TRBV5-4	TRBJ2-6	CASSWGGSGGANVLTF	TGTGCCAGCAGCTGGGGAGGTTCCGGTGGGGCCAACGTCCTGACTTTC
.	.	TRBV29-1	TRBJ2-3	CSVWGNSDTQYF	TGCAGCGTTTGGGGTAATTCAGATACGCAGTATTTT
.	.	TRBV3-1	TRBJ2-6	CASSRTATSSGANVLTF	TGTGCCAGCAGCCGCACCGCTACAAGCTCTGGGGCCAACGTCCTGACTTTC
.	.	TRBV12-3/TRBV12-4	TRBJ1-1	CASSRTSGRPNTEAFF	TGTGCCAGCAGTCGAACATCTGGACGTCCTAACACTGAAGCTTTCTTT
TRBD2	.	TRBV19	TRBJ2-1	CASRQFSSGSSYNEQFF	TGTGCCAGTAGGCAATTTTCTAGCGGGAGCTCCTACAATGAGCAGTTCTTC
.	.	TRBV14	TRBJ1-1	CASNPVANTEAFF	TGTGCCAGCAACCCCGTGGCGAACACTGAAGCTTTCTTT
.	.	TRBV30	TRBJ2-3	CAWDQLTDTQYF	TGTGCCTGGGACCAACTCACAGATACGCAGTATTTT
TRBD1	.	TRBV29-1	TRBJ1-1	CSVTGTGRTEAFF	TGCAGCGTGACCGGGACAGGGCGGACTGAAGCTTTCTTT
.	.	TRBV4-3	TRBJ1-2	CASSQGLAHYGYTF	TGCGCCAGCAGCCAGGGGCTGGCCCACTATGGCTACACCTTC
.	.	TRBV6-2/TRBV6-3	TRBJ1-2	CASSKLQVAADGYTF	TGTGCCAGCAGTAAATTACAGGTGGCCGCTGATGGCTACACCTTC
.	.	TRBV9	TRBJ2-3	CASTRDGGPTDTQYF	TGTGCCAGTACACGGGACGGGGGGCCCACAGATACGCAGTATTTT
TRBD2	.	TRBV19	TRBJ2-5	CASSILGGNQETQYF	TGTGCCAGTAGTATTCTCGGGGGGAACCAAGAGACCCAGTACTTC
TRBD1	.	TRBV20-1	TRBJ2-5	CSAQGQVNQYF	TGCAGTGCTCAAGGACAGGTGAACCAGTACTTC
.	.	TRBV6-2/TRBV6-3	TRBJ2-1	CASRLGFGEQFF	TGTGCCAGCAGATTGGGGTTTGGTGAGCAGTTCTTC
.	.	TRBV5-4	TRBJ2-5	CAGRVQETQYF	TGTGCCGGTAGGGTCCAAGAGACCCAGTACTTC
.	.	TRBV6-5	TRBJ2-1	CASSYSKAGREQFF	TGTGCCAGCAGTTACTCCAAGGCAGGTCGAGAGCAGTTCTTC
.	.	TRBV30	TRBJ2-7	CAWSVLALGEQYF	TGTGCCTGGAGTGTATTAGCCCTCGGCGAGCAGTACTTC
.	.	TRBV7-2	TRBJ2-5	CASSSTGEKSETQYF	TGTGCCAGCAGCTCGACCGGGGAAAAGTCGGAGACCCAGTACTTC
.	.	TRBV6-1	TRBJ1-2	CASSEGLTANYGYTF	TGTGCCAGCAGTGAGGGCTTGACAGCCAACTATGGCTACACCTTC
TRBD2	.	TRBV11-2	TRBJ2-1	CASRGGLAGTGVGEQFF	TGTGCCAGCAGGGGGGGACTAGCGGGAACCGGCGTTGGCGAGCAGTTCTTC
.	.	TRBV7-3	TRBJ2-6	CASSLTGNAGANVLTF	TGTGCCAGCAGCTTAACGGGAAACGCTGGGGCCAACGTCCTGACTTTC
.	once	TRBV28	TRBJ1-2	CASSSLINYGYTF	TGTGCCAGCAGTTCCCTCATTAACTATGGCTACACCTTC
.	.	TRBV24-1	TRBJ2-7	CATSDSSSYEQYF	TGTGCCACCAGTGATTCGAGCTCCTACGAGCAGTACTTC
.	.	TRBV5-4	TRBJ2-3	CASSAGHTDTQYF	TGTGCCAGCAGCGCCGGGCACACAGATACGCAGTATTTT
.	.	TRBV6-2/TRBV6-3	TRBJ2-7	CASSYKGEQYF	TGTGCCAGCAGTTACAAGGGCGAGCAGTACTTC
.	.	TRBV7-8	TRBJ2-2	CASSLSSPGELFF	TGTGCCAGCAGCCTCTCTAGCCCCGGGGAGCTGTTTTTT
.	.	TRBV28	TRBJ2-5	CASRTSRETQYF	TGTGCCAGCAGGACATCTCGAGAGACCCAGTACTTC
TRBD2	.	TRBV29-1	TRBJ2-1	CSVDLAGLYNEQFF	TGCAGCGTTGATCTAGCGGGCTTATACAATGAGCAGTTCTTC